Shown below are 11 T cell receptor beta chains from a single sample sequenced in a study of blood T cell repertoires in COVID-19. The repertoire was sequenced with immunoSEQ multiplex PCR; TCRdb's copy has only in-frame clones and lacks some. Among roughly 350,000 clones listed, about 90% were seen once. Material for sequencing was peripheral blood. These receptors all come from a woman between 25 and 40 years old with COVID-19, enrolled during active disease.

V and J are TRBV5-4 and TRBJ2-1; 8 bases align to TRBD2. V was pared by 3 bases and J by 7 bases, with 12 bases of the junction left unmatched. This CDR3 is 16 amino acids long. Germline lookup yields CDR1 SGHNT and CDR2 YYREEE (reference sequence). CDR3 protein: CASSSGGVRTSNEQFF. CDR3 bases: TGTGCCAGCAGCTCGGGAGGGGTCCGGACTAGTAATGAGCAGTTCTTC.

This sequence joins TRBV5-1 and TRBJ1-2; perhaps TRBD1 as D (5 bases). Germline values: CDR1 SGHRS, CDR2 YFSETQ. The V end lost 1 base, the J end lost 2 bases, and 6 bases lay between the germline ends. The CDR3 has 13 residues. The CDR3, as DNA: TGCGCCAGCAGCTTGCGGGGGAACTATGGCTACACCTTC. Translating it yields CASSLRGNYGYTF.

The rearrangement uses TRBV6-1 and TRBJ1-2; 7 nucleotides align to TRBD1. J gave up 4 bases and V 2 bases, and 10 bases lay outside the gene matches. Germline V lookup: CDR1 MNHNS, CDR2 SASEGT. The CDR3 totals 16 residues. CDR3 loop: CASSESPFRQGYGYTF. DNA for the CDR3: TGTGCCAGCAGTGAATCCCCCTTCAGACAGGGCTATGGCTACACCTTC.

This clone was detected a few times. This chain links TRBV11-3 with TRBJ2-5; 8 positions agree with TRBD2. Germline-derived CDR1 and CDR2 are SGHNT and YENEEA. CDR3 length: 13 residues. Trimming took 3 bases from V and 5 from J; bases not matched to a gene: 2. The CDR3, as DNA: TGTGCCAGCAGCTTCACGGGAGGGGAGACCCAGTACTTC. As protein: CASSFTGGETQYF.

The V call is TRBV2, the J call TRBJ2-1, with 15 bases that match TRBD2. CDR1 is SNHLY, CDR2 FYNNEI, per germline. CDR3 length equals 14 residues. J lost 9 bases, V lost 3 bases, and 0 bases had no gene match. CDR3 protein: CASSEGLAGGEQFF. For the CDR3, the DNA is TGTGCCAGCAGTGAGGGACTAGCGGGAGGTGAGCAGTTCTTC.

The gene calls are TRBV9 and TRBJ2-5, with D tentatively TRBD1 (5 bases). The CDR3 loop spans 15 amino acids. Trimming left V 0 bases short and J 1 base short, with 10 bases between. From germline, CDR1 is SGDLS and CDR2 YYNGEE. CDR3 region: CASSVAGQFQETQYF. In DNA, the CDR3 is TGTGCCAGCAGCGTAGCCGGACAATTCCAAGAGACCCAGTACTTC.

On this clone: This specimen includes other DNA sequences encoding the same CDR3. The chain uses TRBV19 and TRBJ2-7; 9 nucleotides match TRBD1. This CDR3 contains 14 residues. The germline gives CDR1 LNHDA, CDR2 SQIVND (reference sequence). V was clipped by 6 bases and J by 3 bases; unmatched bases: 6. The CDR3 DNA follows: TGTGCCAGTAGCCCGGGACAGGGTTTCTACGAGCAGTACTTC. It is translated as CASSPGQGFYEQYF.

V usage is TRBV5-1 and J usage is TRBJ1-1; 8 bases align to TRBD1. CDR1 and CDR2 from the germline V gene are SGHRS and YFSETQ. The CDR3 extends over 13 amino acids. J gave up 6 bases and V 4 bases, and 5 bases lay outside the gene matches. The CDR3 region has the DNA TGCGCCAGCAGCATCGGACAGGGCGCTGAAGCTTTCTTT. It is translated as CASSIGQGAEAFF.

The genes are TRBV6-5 and TRBJ2-1; 7 bases match TRBD1. Germline-derived CDR1 and CDR2 are MNHEY and SVGAGI. The CDR3 has 15 amino acids. Trimming at V came to 2 bases and at J to 2 bases, leaving 3 bases not matched to a gene. CDR3 protein: CASSYNQGAYNEQFF. The CDR3 bases are TGTGCCAGCAGTTACAATCAGGGGGCCTACAATGAGCAGTTCTTC.

A single count supports this clone. The J gene is TRBJ1-2, the V gene TRBV7-2, with 10 bases aligning to TRBD1. The trim removed 4 bases at V and 1 base at J, leaving 12 bases unmatched. CDR1 and CDR2 (germline): SGHTA, FQGNSA. This CDR3 is 18 amino acids long. For the CDR3, the DNA is TGTGCCAGCAGCTCGCGCAGACCCGGGACAGGGGTTAACTATGGCTACACCTTC. The encoded protein is CASSSRRPGTGVNYGYTF. Looking up the rest from reference TRBV7-2 and TRBJ1-2 gives the full variable domain: GAGVSQSPSNKVTEKGKDVELRCDPISGHTALYWYRQSLGQGLEFLIYFQGNSAPDKSGLPSDRFSAERTGGSVSTLTIQRTQQEDSAVYLCASSSRRPGTGVNYGYTFGSGTRLTVV.

The chain recombines TRBV14 with TRBJ2-1, with 9 bases identical to TRBD2. The CDR3 sequence is 17 residues long. CDR1 is SGHDN, CDR2 FVKESK, per germline. V gave up 0 bases and J gave up 5 bases; unmatched junction bases: 8. CDR3 DNA sequence: TGTGCCAGCAGCCAAGATCGGGGGACTAGCCGAAACAATGAGCAGTTCTTC. Protein sequence: CASSQDRGTSRNNEQFF.